A selection of T cell receptor beta chains follows, all from one sample in a study of T cells after yellow fever vaccination. TCRdb recomputed calls from the 5' RACE reads with MiXCR, one row per CDR3 protein. The data contain under 600,000 distinct CDR3 sequences, about 13% of them singletons. The sequences come from PBMCs, collected on the day of the yellow fever booster vaccination. The receptors originated from a man aged 25-45 years who received the YFV17D yellow fever vaccine. Both conserved end residues are part of each CDR3. A D gene is named only where the DNA matches it firmly. Rows may omit the clone size; those that give it use once, few, many or a size class.

clone_size	v_call	j_call	d_call	cdr3_nt	cdr3_aa
few	TRBV23-1	TRBJ2-7	NA	TGCGCCAGAAATCGGGGTTGGTACTTC	CARNRGWYF
few	TRBV4-3	TRBJ2-5	NA	TGCGCCAGCAGCCAAGAGTCTTCGGGGACCCAGTACTTC	CASSQESSGTQYF
few	TRBV6-5	TRBJ2-5	NA	TGTGCCAGCAGTTACTCGAGGGGGGAAGAGACCCAGTACTTC	CASSYSRGEETQYF
NA	TRBV10-3	TRBJ2-4	NA	TGTGCCATCAGTGATATCGGGCTGCGCGATCCAAACATTCAGTACTTC	CAISDIGLRDPNIQYF
few	TRBV6-1	TRBJ1-2	NA	TGTGCCAGCAGTGACCTGAGAGGCACCGACAGCTATGGCTACACCTTC	CASSDLRGTDSYGYTF
many	TRBV5-1	TRBJ1-1	NA	TGCGCCAGCAGCTTGGCCGAGAACACTGAAGCTTTCTTT	CASSLAENTEAFF
few	TRBV7-8	TRBJ2-1	NA	TGTGCCAGCAGCTTAGCGCAGTTTAATAGGAATGAGCAGTTCTTC	CASSLAQFNRNEQFF
few	TRBV30	TRBJ1-5	NA	TGTGCCTGGAGTGGGACAAGCGGCGGGCCCCAGCATTTT	CAWSGTSGGPQHF
NA	TRBV5-1	TRBJ1-4	NA	TGCGCCAGCAGCTTTCCGGGACCTGGAGGTAGAAAACTGTTTTTT	CASSFPGPGGRKLFF
NA	TRBV30	TRBJ2-3	NA	TGTGCCTGGACCACGACAACAGATAGCACAGATACGCAGTATTTT	CAWTTTTDSTDTQYF
few	TRBV19	TRBJ2-1	TRBD1	TGTGCCAGTAGTATGACGGGACAGGGTGTTTACAATGAGCAGTTCTTC	CASSMTGQGVYNEQFF
NA	TRBV7-2	TRBJ2-7	TRBD1	TGTGCCAGCAGCTTAAAGGGGGCCTCCTACGAGCAGTACTTC	CASSLKGASYEQYF
NA	TRBV11-2	TRBJ2-1	NA	TGTGCCAGCAGCTTAGACGAGTGGGAAGCCTACAATGAGCAGTTCTTC	CASSLDEWEAYNEQFF
NA	TRBV15	TRBJ2-7	NA	TGTGCCACCAGCAGGCTGAAGGGGGGCAGCTCCTACGAGCAGTACTTC	CATSRLKGGSSYEQYF
NA	TRBV7-2	TRBJ2-3	NA	TGTGCCAGCAGCTTATGGGTAGATACGCAGTATTTT	CASSLWVDTQYF
NA	TRBV20-1	TRBJ2-1	TRBD2	TGCAGTGCTAGGCGGGAGGTGAATTACAATGAGCAGTTCTTC	CSARREVNYNEQFF
few	TRBV30	TRBJ2-1	TRBD2	TGTGCCTGGAGTACTAGCGGCTCCTACAATGAGCAGTTCTTC	CAWSTSGSYNEQFF
few	TRBV12-3/TRBV12-4	TRBJ2-7	NA	TGTGCCAGCAGCTCTAGTTCAGGCTACGAGCAGTACTTC	CASSSSSGYEQYF
once	TRBV5-1	TRBJ1-1	NA	TGCGCCAGCAGCTATACCGGGGGGATGAACACTGAAGCTTTCTTT	CASSYTGGMNTEAFF